The rows below give T cell receptor beta chains drawn from one sample of a study of control samples from healthy donors and cancer patients. TCRdb's table, derived via immunoSEQ multiplex PCR, lists solely in-frame clones and lacks some. The data hold 75,000 to 100,000 clones, with approximately 90% observed a single time. The sample was blood. The origin of the receptors is a woman between 50 and 59 years old in good health. CDR3s include the opening cysteine and the closing phenylalanine or tryptophan. D genes are given only for firm matches. Not all rows give a size; the values are once, few, many and, for expanded clones, a class.

D: TRBD1; size: -; J: TRBJ1-2; V: TRBV6-5; CDR3: CASSYSDPGQYYGYTF; DNA: TGTGCCAGCAGTTACTCCGATCCGGGACAGTATTATGGCTACACCTTC
D: -; size: once; J: TRBJ1-2; V: TRBV15; CDR3: CATSRPSGKDYGYTF; DNA: TGTGCCACCAGCCGGCCGTCGGGGAAGGACTATGGCTACACCTTC
D: TRBD2; size: -; J: TRBJ2-5; V: TRBV25-1; CDR3: CASTARGEETQYF; DNA: TGTGCCAGCACCGCCCGGGGGGAAGAGACCCAGTACTTC
D: -; size: -; J: TRBJ2-7; V: TRBV7-2; CDR3: CASSRDTYEQYF; DNA: TGTGCCAGCAGTCGGGACACCTACGAGCAGTACTTC
D: TRBD2; size: -; J: TRBJ2-5; V: TRBV7-8; CDR3: CASSSGLADQETQYF; DNA: TGTGCCAGCAGCTCCGGACTAGCGGACCAAGAGACCCAGTACTTC
D: -; size: -; J: TRBJ2-7; V: TRBV11-3; CDR3: CASSLGQSSYEQYF; DNA: TGTGCCAGCAGCTTAGGACAGAGCTCCTACGAGCAGTACTTC
D: -; size: -; J: TRBJ1-2; V: TRBV28; CDR3: CASSGVITNNYGYTF; DNA: TGTGCCAGCAGTGGGGTTATAACGAATAACTATGGCTACACCTTC
D: -; size: once; J: TRBJ2-2; V: TRBV11-3; CDR3: CASSLYPSTGPVNTGELFF; DNA: TGTGCCAGCAGCCTTTACCCTTCGACTGGACCGGTAAACACCGGGGAGCTGTTTTTT
D: TRBD1; size: -; J: TRBJ2-1; V: TRBV18; CDR3: CASSPTQGNYNEQFF; DNA: TGTGCCAGCTCACCCACACAGGGGAACTACAATGAGCAGTTCTTC
D: TRBD1; size: once; J: TRBJ1-3; V: TRBV14; CDR3: CASRDGKTGVVRNTIYF; DNA: TGTGCCAGCAGAGACGGTAAAACAGGGGTAGTTAGAAACACCATATATTTT
D: TRBD1; size: -; J: TRBJ2-7; V: TRBV19; CDR3: CASSSGTGAYEQYF; DNA: TGTGCCAGTAGTTCCGGGACAGGGGCCTACGAGCAGTACTTC
D: -; size: -; J: TRBJ2-5; V: TRBV7-2; CDR3: CASSKQGRQETQYF; DNA: TGTGCCAGCAGCAAACAGGGGAGGCAAGAGACCCAGTACTTC
D: -; size: -; J: TRBJ1-1; V: TRBV28; CDR3: CASRVLLGGTEAFF; DNA: TGTGCCAGCAGAGTCCTTCTTGGGGGCACTGAAGCTTTCTTT
D: -; size: -; J: TRBJ1-4; V: TRBV5-1; CDR3: CASSSNSDPTEKLFF; DNA: TGCGCCAGCAGCTCAAACTCGGACCCTACTGAAAAACTGTTTTTT
D: TRBD2; size: -; J: TRBJ2-7; V: TRBV14; CDR3: CASSPAGDGQYF; DNA: TGTGCCAGCAGCCCCGCGGGGGACGGGCAGTACTTC
D: TRBD1; size: -; J: TRBJ2-7; V: TRBV7-2; CDR3: CASSWTGVGIEQYF; DNA: TGTGCCAGCAGCTGGACAGGGGTGGGAATCGAGCAGTACTTC
D: TRBD1; size: -; J: TRBJ1-2; V: TRBV10-3; CDR3: CAIKGPGGDGIGYTF; DNA: TGTGCCATCAAAGGACCAGGGGGCGACGGGATTGGCTACACCTTC
D: -; size: -; J: TRBJ1-5; V: TRBV24-1; CDR3: CATSDSRGSNQPQHF; DNA: TGTGCCACCAGTGATTCCAGGGGCAGCAATCAGCCCCAGCATTTT
D: TRBD1; size: -; J: TRBJ1-2; V: TRBV19; CDR3: CASSTSGTAGSYGYTF; DNA: TGTGCCAGTAGTACCTCCGGGACAGCGGGGAGTTATGGCTACACCTTC
D: -; size: -; J: TRBJ2-3; V: TRBV29-1; CDR3: CSVVLDTDTQYF; DNA: TGCAGCGTTGTACTAGACACAGATACGCAGTATTTT
D: -; size: -; J: TRBJ1-1; V: TRBV4-3; CDR3: CASSQELTRGRYYMNTEAFF; DNA: TGCGCCAGCAGCCAAGAATTGACTCGGGGGCGATACTACATGAACACTGAAGCTTTCTTT
D: TRBD1; size: -; J: TRBJ1-2; V: TRBV6-6; CDR3: CASRTLPDRGRKGYTF; DNA: TGTGCCAGCAGAACCCTACCGGACAGGGGACGAAAAGGCTACACCTTC
D: -; size: once; J: TRBJ2-1; V: TRBV2; CDR3: CASCLYRGLEGEQFF; DNA: TGTGCCAGCTGCCTTTACAGGGGACTAGAAGGGGAGCAGTTCTTC
D: -; size: few; J: TRBJ2-1; V: TRBV7-2; CDR3: CASSRYNEQFF; DNA: TGTGCCAGCAGCCGGTACAATGAGCAGTTCTTC
D: TRBD1; size: -; J: TRBJ1-5; V: TRBV19; CDR3: CASTGTGISNQPQHF; DNA: TGTGCCAGTACCGGGACAGGGATTAGCAATCAGCCCCAGCATTTT
D: -; size: -; J: TRBJ1-1; V: TRBV5-1; CDR3: CASSRAGRTEAFF; DNA: TGCGCCAGCAGCAGAGCGGGGAGGACTGAAGCTTTCTTT
D: -; size: -; J: TRBJ2-3; V: TRBV18; CDR3: CASSLGQGITDTQYF; DNA: TGTGCCAGCTCCCTTGGGCAGGGCATTACAGATACGCAGTATTTT
D: -; size: -; J: TRBJ2-7; V: TRBV12-3/TRBV12-4; CDR3: CASSFKAAYEQYF; DNA: TGTGCCAGCAGTTTCAAGGCAGCCTACGAGCAGTACTTC
D: TRBD1; size: few; J: TRBJ1-2; V: TRBV7-9; CDR3: CASSHDRGLSYTF; DNA: TGTGCCAGCAGCCACGACAGGGGTCTAAGCTACACCTTC
D: -; size: few; J: TRBJ2-7; V: TRBV21-1; CDR3: CASSNITGTGDTIRLDEQYF; DNA: TGTGCCAGCAGTAATATTACCGGGACAGGGGATACTATTCGGCTCGACGAGCAGTACTTC
D: -; size: -; J: TRBJ2-7; V: TRBV27; CDR3: CASSSGYTRAGEQYF; DNA: TGTGCCAGCAGTTCGGGTTATACGAGGGCGGGGGAGCAGTACTTC
D: TRBD1; size: -; J: TRBJ2-1; V: TRBV3-1/TRBV3-2; CDR3: CASSRAGTGRYNEQFF; DNA: TGTGCCAGCAGCCGAGCTGGGACAGGTCGCTACAATGAGCAGTTCTTC
D: -; size: -; J: TRBJ1-2; V: TRBV7-9; CDR3: CASSLDPGGYTF; DNA: TGTGCCAGCAGCTTAGACCCGGGGGGCTACACCTTC
D: TRBD2; size: -; J: TRBJ2-1; V: TRBV5-4; CDR3: CASSLRSGRAGGEQFF; DNA: TGTGCCAGCAGCTTGAGGAGCGGGAGGGCCGGGGGCGAGCAGTTCTTC
D: TRBD2; size: -; J: TRBJ2-1; V: TRBV28; CDR3: CASRRAGRTYNEQFF; DNA: TGTGCCAGCAGGCGAGCGGGACGGACCTACAATGAGCAGTTCTTC
D: TRBD1; size: many; J: TRBJ1-5; V: TRBV4-1; CDR3: CASSLDRAGNQPQHF; DNA: TGCGCCAGCAGCCTAGACAGGGCTGGCAATCAGCCCCAGCATTTT
D: TRBD2; size: -; J: TRBJ2-7; V: TRBV11-2; CDR3: CASSLTGGPYTYEQYF; DNA: TGTGCCAGCAGCTTAACGGGGGGGCCGTACACCTACGAGCAGTACTTC
D: -; size: -; J: TRBJ1-1; V: TRBV5-1; CDR3: CASSPTLGNTEAFF; DNA: TGCGCCAGCAGCCCCACATTGGGTAACACTGAAGCTTTCTTT